This T cell receptor (beta chain) derives from a study of CD8+ T cells in alopecia areata. Study results and limitations: Clonality was higher in lesional than normal scalp, especially in alopecia totalis/universalis.

Worth noting for this clone: Its cognate antigen is unknown.

The length of the CDR3 is 14 residues. The germline V gene encodes CDR1 MNHNS and CDR2 SASEGT. V lost 7 bases and J lost 7, with 16 bases in between. It was for about 5 patients that CD4+ cells were sorted into CD25+CD127- cells. Peripheral blood and lesional scalp punch biopsies came from alopecia areata patients. Reverse transcription of extracted RNA yielded cDNA, which provided the sequencing template. TCRdb's copy holds only in-frame clones and misses some; the assay was immunoSEQ multiplex PCR. The table has about 20,000 clones, 60% to 65% seen once. This chain joins TRBV6-1 and TRBJ1-4; possible D gene TRBD1, 6 bases. The sequence was obtained from a human donor with alopecia areata. Sample: CD4+ Tregs sorted from blood. CDR3 sequence: CASTSGGSGEKLFF. CDR3 DNA: TGTGCCAGCACCTCGGGGGGCTCGGGTGAAAAACTGTTTTTT.